The T cell receptor (beta chain) under discussion was sequenced for a study of chemoradiotherapy in HPV16-positive cancers. Germline CDR1 and CDR2: SGHAT and FQDESV (reference sequence). Trimming at V came to 5 bases and at J to 10 bases, leaving 9 bases not matched to a gene. This CDR3 contains 14 residues. The assay was immunoSEQ multiplex PCR, and TCRdb's table has in-frame clones only and misses some. The sample carries some 5,000 clones, 70% to 80% recorded once. The clonotype originates from a human donor with HPV-associated anogenital cancer. The material was tumor tissue, obtained from a patient who underwent chemoradiotherapy. The chain employs TRBV11-1 and TRBJ2-5; 11 bases match TRBD2. Written as DNA, the CDR3 is TGTGCCAGCAGCCCGGGGCTAGCGGGGGGCCGCCAGTACTTC. Its translation: CASSPGLAGGRQYF.